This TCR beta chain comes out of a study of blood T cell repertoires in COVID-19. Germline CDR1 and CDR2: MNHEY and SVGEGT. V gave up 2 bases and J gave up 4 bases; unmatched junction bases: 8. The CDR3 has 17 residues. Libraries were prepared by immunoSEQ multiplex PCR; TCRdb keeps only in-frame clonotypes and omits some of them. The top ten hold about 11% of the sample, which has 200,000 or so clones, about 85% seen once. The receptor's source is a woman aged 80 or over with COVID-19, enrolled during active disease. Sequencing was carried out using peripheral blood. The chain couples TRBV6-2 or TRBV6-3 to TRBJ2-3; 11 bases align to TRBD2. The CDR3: CASSYIAGGPFSDTQYF. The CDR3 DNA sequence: TGTGCCAGCAGTTACATAGCGGGGGGGCCGTTCTCAGATACGCAGTATTTT.